The sample holds many counts of the clone carrying this TCR beta chain. RNA was extracted from whole blood without cell sorting, alongside germline DNA. This sample is part of a study of tumor-infiltrating lymphocytes in primary liver carcinoma. The CDR3 has 13 residues. V was trimmed by 3 bases and J by 1 base, leaving 6 bases between them. Making TCR beta cDNA involved around 500 ng total RNA and a constant-region primer. Construction of TCR beta libraries relied on three successive nested multiplex PCR rounds employing slightly modified ARM-PCR. TRBV1-TRBV30 forward and Cbeta reverse primers drove the first two roughly 10-cycle rounds. Via MiXCR, TCRdb re-called the multiplex PCR reads, giving one row per CDR3 protein. The table includes 300,000 to 350,000 distinct CDR3 sequences, less than 65% detected once.

This TCR came from a man between 40 and 49 years old with primary liver carcinoma and hepatitis B virus infection. The sample consisted of peripheral blood. The chain couples TRBV12-3 or TRBV12-4 to TRBJ1-1; D is undetermined. CDR3: CASSLGANTEAFF. Written as DNA, the CDR3 is TGTGCCAGCAGTTTGGGCGCGAACACTGAAGCTTTCTTT.